This T cell receptor (beta chain) was recovered during a study of T cell changes during pregnancy in multiple sclerosis. Assay used: immunoSEQ multiplex PCR; TCRdb lists only in-frame clones, some missing. The repertoire holds tens of thousands of clones, with more than 75% as singletons. This clone has only one observation. Trimming removed 1 base from V and 8 bases from J, with 15 bases in between. This CDR3 has 15 amino acids. Germline CDR1 is SGHAT and CDR2 is FQNNGV. The input for sequencing was CD4+ T cells from peripheral blood mononuclear cells, taken in the first trimester of pregnancy. V gene TRBV11-2 combines with J gene TRBJ2-1; D is possibly TRBD2 (6 bases). The receptor comes from a female donor with multiple sclerosis, enrolled in a pregnancy study. Here the CDR3 reads CASSLAAGPTDEQFF. CDR3 nucleotide sequence: TGTGCCAGCAGCTTAGCCGCGGGACCCACAGATGAGCAGTTCTTC.